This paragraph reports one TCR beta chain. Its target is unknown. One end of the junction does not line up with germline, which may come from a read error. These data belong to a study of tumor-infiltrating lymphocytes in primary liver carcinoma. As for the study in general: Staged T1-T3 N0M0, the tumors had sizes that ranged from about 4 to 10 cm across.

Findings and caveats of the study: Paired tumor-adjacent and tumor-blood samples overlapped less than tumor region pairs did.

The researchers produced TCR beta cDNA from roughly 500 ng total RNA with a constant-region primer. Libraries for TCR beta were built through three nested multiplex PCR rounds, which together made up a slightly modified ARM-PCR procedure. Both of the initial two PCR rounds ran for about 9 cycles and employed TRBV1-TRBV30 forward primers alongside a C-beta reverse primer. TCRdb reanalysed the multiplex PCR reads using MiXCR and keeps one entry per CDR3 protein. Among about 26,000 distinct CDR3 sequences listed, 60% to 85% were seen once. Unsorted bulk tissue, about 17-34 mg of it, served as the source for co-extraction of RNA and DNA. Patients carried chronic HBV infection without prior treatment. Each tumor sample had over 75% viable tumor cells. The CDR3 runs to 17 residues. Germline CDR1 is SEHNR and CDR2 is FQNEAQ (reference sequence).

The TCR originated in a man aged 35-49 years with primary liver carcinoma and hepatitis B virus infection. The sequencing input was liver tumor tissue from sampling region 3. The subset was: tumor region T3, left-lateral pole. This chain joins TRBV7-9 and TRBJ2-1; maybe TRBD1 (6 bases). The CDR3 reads CASSLPYQGPKTNEQSF. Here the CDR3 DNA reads TGTGCTAGCAGCTTACCATATCAGGGGCCTAAAACAAATGAGCAATCCTTC. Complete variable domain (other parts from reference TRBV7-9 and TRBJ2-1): DTGVSQNPRHKITKRGQNVTFRCDPISEHNRLYWYRQTLGQGPEFLTYFQNEAQLEKSRLLSDRFSAERPKGSFSTLEIQRTEQGDSAMYLCASSLPYQGPKTNEQSFGPGTRLTVL.